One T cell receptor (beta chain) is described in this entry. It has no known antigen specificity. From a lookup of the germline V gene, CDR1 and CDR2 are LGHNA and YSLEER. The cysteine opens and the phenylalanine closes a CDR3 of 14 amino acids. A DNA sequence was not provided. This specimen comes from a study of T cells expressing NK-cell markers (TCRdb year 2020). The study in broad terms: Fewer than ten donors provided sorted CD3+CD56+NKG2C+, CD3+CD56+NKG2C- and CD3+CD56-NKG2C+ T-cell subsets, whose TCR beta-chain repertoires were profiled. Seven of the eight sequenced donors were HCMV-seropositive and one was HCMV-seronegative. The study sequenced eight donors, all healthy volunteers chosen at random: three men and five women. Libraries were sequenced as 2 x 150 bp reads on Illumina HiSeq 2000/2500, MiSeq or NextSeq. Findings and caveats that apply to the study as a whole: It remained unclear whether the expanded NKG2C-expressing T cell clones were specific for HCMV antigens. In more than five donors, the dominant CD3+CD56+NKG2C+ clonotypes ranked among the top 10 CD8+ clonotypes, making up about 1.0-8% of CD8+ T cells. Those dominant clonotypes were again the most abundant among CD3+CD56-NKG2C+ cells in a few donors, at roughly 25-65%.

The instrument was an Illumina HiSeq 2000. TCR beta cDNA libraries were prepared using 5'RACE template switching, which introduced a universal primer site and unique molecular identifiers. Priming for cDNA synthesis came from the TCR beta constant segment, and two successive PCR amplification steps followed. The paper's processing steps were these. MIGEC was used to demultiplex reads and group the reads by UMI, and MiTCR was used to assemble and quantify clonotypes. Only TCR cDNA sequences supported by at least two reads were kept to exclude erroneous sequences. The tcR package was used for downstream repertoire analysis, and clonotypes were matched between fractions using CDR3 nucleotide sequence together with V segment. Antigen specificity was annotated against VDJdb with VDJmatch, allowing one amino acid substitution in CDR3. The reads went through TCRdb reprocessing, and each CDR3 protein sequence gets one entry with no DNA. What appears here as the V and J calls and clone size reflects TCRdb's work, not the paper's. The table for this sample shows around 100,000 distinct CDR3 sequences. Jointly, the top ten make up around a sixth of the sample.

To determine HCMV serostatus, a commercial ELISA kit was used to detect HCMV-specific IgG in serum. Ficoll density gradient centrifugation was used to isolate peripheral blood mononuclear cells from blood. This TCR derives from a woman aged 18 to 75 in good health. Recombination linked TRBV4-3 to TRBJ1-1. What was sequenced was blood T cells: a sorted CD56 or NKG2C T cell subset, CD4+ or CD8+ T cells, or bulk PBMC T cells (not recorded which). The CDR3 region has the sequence CASSPDDGVTEAFF.